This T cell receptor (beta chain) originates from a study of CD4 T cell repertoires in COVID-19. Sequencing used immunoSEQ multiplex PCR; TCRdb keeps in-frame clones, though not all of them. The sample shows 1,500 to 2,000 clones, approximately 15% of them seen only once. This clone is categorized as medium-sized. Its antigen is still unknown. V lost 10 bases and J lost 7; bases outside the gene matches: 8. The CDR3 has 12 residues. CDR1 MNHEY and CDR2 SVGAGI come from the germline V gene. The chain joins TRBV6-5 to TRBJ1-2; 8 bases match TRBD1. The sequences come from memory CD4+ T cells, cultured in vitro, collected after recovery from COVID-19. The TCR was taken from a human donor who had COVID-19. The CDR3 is CAMKDRVAGYTF. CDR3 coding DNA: TGTGCCATGAAGGACAGGGTAGCTGGCTACACCTTC.